A few counts support the clone carrying this TCR beta chain. Its specificity is unknown. One end of the junction does not line up with germline, which may come from a read error. This entry is derived from a study of post-analysis software for immune sequencing data. Findings of the study overall: The normalized Chao1 diversity of multiple sclerosis patients was significantly lower than that of controls. Under F measure analysis, samples from one preparation batch co-clustered strongly. Included in a set of roughly five TRBV segments more frequent in patients than controls were TRBV5-6, TRBV5-1 and TRBV20-1.

Included in the TCR beta cDNA libraries were unique molecular identifiers. TCRdb independently ran MiXCR on the PCR reads; one entry per CDR3 protein. The profile shows approximately 660,000 distinct CDR3 sequences, roughly three fifths of them singletons. CDR3 length equals 12 residues. Germline CDR1 and CDR2: SGHKS and YYEKEE (reference sequence). The sequenced material came from blood. The source is a girl aged 2-10 years with multiple sclerosis. This rearrangement joins TRBV5-5 to TRBJ2-7; D is unclear. For the CDR3, the DNA is TGTGCCGGCAGCCCCCAATCCTACGAGCAGTACTTC. This encodes CAGSPQSYEQYF.